Presented here are 27 T cell receptor beta chains from one specimen sequenced in a study of T cell changes during pregnancy in multiple sclerosis. Some clones are missing from TCRdb's copy, which holds only in-frame ones; the method was immunoSEQ multiplex PCR. The table lists roughly 89,000 clones, 94% of them singletons, with about 1.6% in the top ten. The specimen was peripheral blood, collected after pregnancy. The source of these receptors is a female donor in good health, enrolled as a control in a pregnancy study.

This clone was seen a single time. V gene TRBV6-5 combines with J gene TRBJ2-7, with 7 bases matching TRBD1. This CDR3 has 15 amino acids. The ends lost 6 bases at V and 0 bases at J; junction bases unmatched: 8. Germline assignment: CDR1 MNHEY and CDR2 SVGAGI. CDR3 in DNA: TGTGCCAGCAGGCCAGGGGGATTCGCCTCCTACGAGCAGTACTTC. Translating gives CASRPGGFASYEQYF.

The rearrangement uses TRBV5-1 and TRBJ2-5; a weak D match, TRBD1 (6 bases). The CDR3 runs 18 residues. Germline loops: CDR1 SGHRS, CDR2 YFSETQ. Trimming took off 0 bases at V and 1 base at J, with 19 bases between the two ends. The CDR3 DNA is TGCGCCAGCAGCTTGGGTGTGGGGGCCGGGTGGGCCCAAGAGACCCAGTACTTC. This sequence encodes CASSLGVGAGWAQETQYF.

The chain employs TRBV29-1 and TRBJ2-3; TRBD1 might be the D (5 bases). V was clipped by 6 bases and J by 3 bases, with 7 bases between them. The CDR3 spans 11 residues. Germline V CDR1 and CDR2: SQVTM, ANQGSEA. CDR3: CSVQGTDTQYF. The CDR3 DNA reads as TGCAGCGTGCAGGGAACAGATACGCAGTATTTT.

The chain is built from TRBV19 and TRBJ2-1, with TRBD2 identical over 12 bases. In germline, CDR1 is LNHDA, CDR2 SQIVND (reference sequence). V was clipped by 10 bases and J by 0 bases; unmatched bases: 4. This CDR3 has 15 amino acids. CDR3 loop: CATRTSGTSYNEQFF. The DNA of the CDR3 is TGTGCCACCCGGACTAGCGGGACCTCCTACAATGAGCAGTTCTTC.

The chain uses TRBV10-3 and TRBJ2-7, with 7 nucleotides matching TRBD2. Per the germline V gene, CDR1 is ENHRY and CDR2 is SYGVKD. Unmatched junction bases numbered 15, after V lost 11 bases and J lost 5 bases. The CDR3 runs to 14 residues. The CDR3 DNA follows: TGTGCCTCCCGACTAAGCGGGAAGGTCAACGAGCAGTACTTC. This sequence encodes CASRLSGKVNEQYF.

This sequence joins TRBV2 and TRBJ2-1, with 10 nucleotides matching TRBD2. This CDR3 spans 14 amino acids. V shed 6 bases, J shed 7 bases, and the junction held 6 bases outside the gene matches. Germline assignment: CDR1 SNHLY and CDR2 FYNNEI. The CDR3 loop reads CASRRTSGENEQFF. CDR3 DNA sequence: TGTGCCAGCAGGAGGACTAGCGGTGAAAATGAGCAGTTCTTC.

The rearrangement joins TRBV15 to TRBJ2-7; TRBD1 matches at 9 bases. This CDR3 is 15 amino acids long. With 1 base clipped from V and 5 bases from J, the junction kept 6 bases outside the gene matches. The V gene's germline CDR1 is LNHNV and CDR2 YYDKDF (reference sequence). The DNA for the CDR3 is TGTGCCACCAGCAGAGTTCGAGGGACAGGGAACGAGCAGTACTTC. It is translated as CATSRVRGTGNEQYF. The full variable domain, in which reference TRBV15 and TRBJ2-7 provide the parts outside the CDR3, is DAMVIQNPRYQVTQFGKPVTLSCSQTLNHNVMYWYQQKSSQAPKLLFHYYDKDFNNEADTPDNFQSRRPNTSFCFLDIRSPGLGDTAMYLCATSRVRGTGNEQYFGPGTRLTVT.

The sample holds a few counts of this clone. The V and J genes are TRBV5-1 and TRBJ2-2; D perhaps matches TRBD2 (5 bases). The germline CDR1 and CDR2 sequences are SGHRS and YFSETQ. Trimming shortened V by 3 bases and J by 1 base, and 10 bases separated the two germline ends. The CDR3 runs to 15 residues. CDR3 region: CASSSKRGNTGELFF. Written as DNA, the CDR3 is TGCGCCAGCAGCTCAAAACGGGGGAACACCGGGGAGCTGTTTTTT.

V usage is TRBV5-1 and J usage is TRBJ2-5; D unclear. V was trimmed by 4 bases and J by 3 bases, leaving 10 bases between them. The germline CDR1 and CDR2 sequences are SGHRS and YFSETQ. CDR3 length: 13 amino acids. CDR3 residues: CASSRALEETQYF. Here the CDR3 DNA reads TGCGCCAGCAGCCGCGCCCTGGAAGAGACCCAGTACTTC.

The rearrangement links TRBV28 to TRBJ2-7, with 8 bases lining up with TRBD1. Trimming took 3 bases from V and 7 from J; bases not matched to a gene: 14. This CDR3 has 16 amino acids. Germline loops: CDR1 MDHEN, CDR2 SYDVKM. DNA of the CDR3: TGTGCCAGCAGTTTCATGATGGGGAGGACAGGGAGTGAGCAGTACTTC. This gives the protein CASSFMMGRTGSEQYF.

V is TRBV6-1 and J is TRBJ2-3; D is perhaps TRBD2 (5 bases). Germline V gene lookup returns CDR1 MNHNS and CDR2 SASEGT. The V end lost 1 base, the J end lost 7 bases, and 9 bases lay between the germline ends. The CDR3 runs to 13 residues. This CDR3 is CASSEVRENTQYF. The DNA for the CDR3 is TGTGCCAGCAGTGAAGTTAGGGAGAATACGCAGTATTTT.

The chain recombines TRBV14 with TRBJ2-3, with 8 nucleotides matching TRBD1. CDR3 length: 15 residues. Germline CDR1 reads SGHDN; CDR2 reads FVKESK. V was pared by 1 base and J by 3 bases, with 3 bases of the junction left unmatched. CDR3 in amino acids: CASSQGRGRTDTQYF. DNA of the CDR3: TGTGCCAGCAGCCAAGGCAGGGGGCGTACAGATACGCAGTATTTT.

The count of this clone is one. The V and J genes are TRBV10-3 and TRBJ2-1, with a possible D match to TRBD1 (5 bases). V was trimmed by 6 bases and J by 2 bases, leaving 5 bases between them. CDR1 ENHRY and CDR2 SYGVKD come from the germline V gene. The CDR3 is 12 residues long. CDR3 sequence: CAIRGAYNEQFF. Written as DNA, the CDR3 is TGTGCCATCAGAGGGGCCTACAATGAGCAGTTCTTC.

This rearrangement joins TRBV7-2 to TRBJ1-5, with TRBD1 matching 8 bases. The CDR3 runs to 13 residues. Germline trimming cut 3 bases from V and 7 bases from J; bases unmatched to any gene: 2. Per germline, CDR1 SGHTA and CDR2 FQGNSA. The CDR3 sequence is CASSLDRDQPQHF. The CDR3 nucleotides read TGTGCCAGCAGCTTGGACAGGGACCAGCCCCAGCATTTT.

V usage is TRBV29-1 and J usage is TRBJ2-3; a possible D gene is TRBD2 (5 bases). The CDR3 spans 13 residues. The ends were cut back, 4 bases at V and 0 bases at J, with 8 bases in the middle. The germline V gene encodes CDR1 SQVTM and CDR2 ANQGSEA. CDR3 sequence: CSVVPGSTDTQYF. The CDR3 bases are TGCAGCGTTGTCCCGGGAAGCACAGATACGCAGTATTTT.

This chain links TRBV11-2 with TRBJ2-7; TRBD2 matches at 7 bases. Germline CDR1 and CDR2: SGHAT and FQNNGV. V lost 5 bases to trimming and J lost 4 bases; unmatched junction nucleotides: 11. The CDR3 spans 15 residues. Here the CDR3 reads CASSIGLGRAYEQYF. CDR3 DNA sequence: TGTGCCAGCAGCATCGGGTTAGGGAGGGCGTACGAGCAGTACTTC.

The CDR3 coding sequence is TGCGCCAGCAGCCAAGAAGAACCTCGGGAGAGCTACGAGCAGTACTTC. It is translated as CASSQEEPRESYEQYF. The chain employs TRBV4-1 and TRBJ2-7; TRBD2 might be the D (6 bases). The CDR3 consists of 16 residues. Germline CDR1 is MGHRA and CDR2 is YSYEKL. The V end was cut by 0 bases, the J end by 3 bases, with 15 bases between.

The chain recombines TRBV5-1 with TRBJ2-3; 12 bases match TRBD2. The CDR3 is 16 residues long. CDR1 SGHRS and CDR2 YFSETQ come from the germline V gene. The V gene end was trimmed by 4 bases and the J gene end by 2 bases; junction bases not matched to a gene: 5. This CDR3 is CASSTRTSGVTDTQYF. CDR3 DNA: TGCGCCAGCAGCACGAGGACTAGCGGGGTCACAGATACGCAGTATTTT.

This clone was recorded a few times. The chain links TRBV28 to TRBJ1-1; 9 bases align to TRBD1. Germline CDR1 MDHEN, CDR2 SYDVKM. The CDR3 extends over 15 amino acids. Germline trimming cut 7 bases from V and 4 bases from J; bases unmatched to any gene: 10. CDR3 sequence: CASMSGQGIFTEAFF. The CDR3 DNA is TGTGCCAGCATGTCGGGACAGGGTATATTCACTGAAGCTTTCTTT.

The chain has TRBV28 and TRBJ1-5; 8 bases are shared with TRBD1. This CDR3 is 14 amino acids long. Germline CDR1 is MDHEN and CDR2 is SYDVKM. After removal of 9 bases from V and 2 bases from J, the junction contained 6 bases not matched to a gene. The CDR3 bases are TGTGCCAGTTTGACAGGGGATCGCAATCAGCCCCAGCATTTT. Translation gives CASLTGDRNQPQHF.

This clone was recorded once. The gene calls are TRBV6-1 and TRBJ1-1, with TRBD1 matching over 7 bases. The CDR3 length is 13 residues. Unmatched junction bases numbered 10, after V lost 5 bases and J lost 10 bases. Germline-derived CDR1 and CDR2 are MNHNS and SASEGT. DNA of the CDR3: TGTGCCAGCAGTAAGTCAGGGGGTCTTTCAGCTTTCTTT. Its protein is CASSKSGGLSAFF.

This clone was seen a single time. The rearrangement links TRBV5-1 to TRBJ1-1; no reliable D call. Germline CDR1 and CDR2: SGHRS and YFSETQ. The CDR3 loop spans 16 amino acids. V lost 0 bases to trimming and J lost 0 bases, with 12 bases between them. As DNA, the CDR3 is TGCGCCAGCAGCTTGGCCGCAGACTTCATGAACACTGAAGCTTTCTTT. This translates into CASSLAADFMNTEAFF. The full variable domain, in which reference TRBV5-1 and TRBJ1-1 provide the parts outside the CDR3, is KAGVTQTPRYLIKTRGQQVTLSCSPISGHRSVSWYQQTPGQGLQFLFEYFSETQRNKGNFPGRFSGRQFSNSRSEMNVSTLELGDSALYLCASSLAADFMNTEAFFGQGTRLTVV.

The chain joins TRBV27 to TRBJ2-7; tentatively, D is TRBD1 (6 bases). The germline V gene encodes CDR1 MNHEY and CDR2 SMNVEV (reference sequence). The CDR3 extends over 14 amino acids. Trimming took 6 bases from V and 3 from J, leaving 15 bases between them. For the CDR3, the DNA is TGTGCCAGCAGCGCAGGGGCAAACCTCTACGAGCAGTACTTC. Amino acid sequence: CASSAGANLYEQYF.

CDR3 amino acids: CASSYLGTSGSSDTQYF. In DNA, the CDR3 is TGTGCCAGCAGCTACCTAGGGACTAGCGGGAGTTCAGATACGCAGTATTTT. V gene TRBV2 combines with J gene TRBJ2-3; TRBD2 matches at 14 bases. The V segment lost 6 bases and the J segment 4 bases; nucleotides outside the gene matches: 9. The length of the CDR3 is 17 residues. Germline CDR1 SNHLY, CDR2 FYNNEI.

The rearrangement uses TRBV27 and TRBJ1-2; D gene uncertain. Germline loops: CDR1 MNHEY, CDR2 SMNVEV (reference sequence). The CDR3 has 14 amino acids. V was clipped by 5 bases and J by 5 bases, with 15 bases between them. CDR3 amino acids: CASSRDTFSYGYTF. The CDR3 bases are TGTGCCAGCAGTCGTGACACCTTCTCGTATGGCTACACCTTC.

The chain is built from TRBV10-2 and TRBJ2-1; TRBD2 might be the D (5 bases). The CDR3 runs to 16 residues. CDR1 WSHSY and CDR2 SAAADI come from the germline V gene. V lost 3 bases to trimming and J lost 2 bases, with 14 bases between them. The CDR3 is CASSDRREGAYNEQFF. The CDR3 coding sequence is TGCGCCAGCAGTGATCGGAGAGAGGGAGCCTACAATGAGCAGTTCTTC.

On this clone itself: A junction boundary mismatches the germline segment, possibly from a read error. The CDR3: CASWGLAGFF. DNA of the CDR3: TGTGCCAGCTGGGGACTAGCGGGATTTTTT. The chain combines TRBV6-1 with TRBJ2-3; 13 positions match TRBD2. Germline V gene data show CDR1 as MNHNS and CDR2 as SASEGT. The CDR3 covers 10 residues.